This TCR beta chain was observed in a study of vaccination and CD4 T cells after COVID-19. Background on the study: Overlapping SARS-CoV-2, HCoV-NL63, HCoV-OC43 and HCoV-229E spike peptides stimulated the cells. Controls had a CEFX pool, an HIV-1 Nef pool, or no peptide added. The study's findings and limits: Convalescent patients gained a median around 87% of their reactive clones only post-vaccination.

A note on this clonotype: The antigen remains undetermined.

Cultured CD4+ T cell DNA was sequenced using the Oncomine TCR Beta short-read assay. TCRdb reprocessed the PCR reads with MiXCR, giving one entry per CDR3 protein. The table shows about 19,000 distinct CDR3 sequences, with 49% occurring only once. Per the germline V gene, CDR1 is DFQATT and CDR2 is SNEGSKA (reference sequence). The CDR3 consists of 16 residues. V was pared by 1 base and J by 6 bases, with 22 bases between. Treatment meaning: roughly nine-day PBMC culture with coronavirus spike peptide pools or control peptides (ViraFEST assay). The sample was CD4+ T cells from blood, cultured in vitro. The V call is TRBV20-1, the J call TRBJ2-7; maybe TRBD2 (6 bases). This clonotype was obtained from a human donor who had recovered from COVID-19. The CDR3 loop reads CSARALGGTITTEQYF. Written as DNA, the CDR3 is TGCAGTGCTAGAGCATTAGGAGGGACCATAACGACCGAGCAGTACTTC.